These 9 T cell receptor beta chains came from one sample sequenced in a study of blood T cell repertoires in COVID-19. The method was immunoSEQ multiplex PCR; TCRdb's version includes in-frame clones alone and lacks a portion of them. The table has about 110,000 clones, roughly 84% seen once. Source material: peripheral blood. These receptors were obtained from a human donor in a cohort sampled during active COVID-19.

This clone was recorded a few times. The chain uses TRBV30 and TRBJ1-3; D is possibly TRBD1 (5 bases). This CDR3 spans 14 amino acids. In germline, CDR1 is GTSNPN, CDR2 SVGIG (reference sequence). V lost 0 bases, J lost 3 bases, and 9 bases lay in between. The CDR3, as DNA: TGTGCCTGGAGTGTGAATACAGGTGGAAACACCATATATTTT. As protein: CAWSVNTGGNTIYF.

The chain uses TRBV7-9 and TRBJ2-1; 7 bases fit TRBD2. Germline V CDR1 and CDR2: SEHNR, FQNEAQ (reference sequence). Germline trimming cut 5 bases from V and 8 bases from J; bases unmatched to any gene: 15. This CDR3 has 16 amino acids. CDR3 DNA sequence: TGTGCCAGCAGCCGGGGAGGGGCGTCCTTCTCGGATGAGCAGTTCTTC. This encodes CASSRGGASFSDEQFF.

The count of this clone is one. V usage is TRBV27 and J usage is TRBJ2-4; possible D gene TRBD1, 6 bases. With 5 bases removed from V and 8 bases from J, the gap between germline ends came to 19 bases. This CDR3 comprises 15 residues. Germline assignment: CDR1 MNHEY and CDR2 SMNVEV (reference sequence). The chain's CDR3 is CASSTNLGARDIQYF. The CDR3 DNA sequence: TGTGCCAGCAGTACCAACTTGGGGGCACGGGACATTCAGTACTTC.

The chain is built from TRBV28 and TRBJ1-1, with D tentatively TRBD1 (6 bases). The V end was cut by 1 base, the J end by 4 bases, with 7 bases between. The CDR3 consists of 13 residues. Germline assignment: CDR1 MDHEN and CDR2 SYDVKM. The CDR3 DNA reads TGTGCCAGCAGTTTATACAGGGCCACTGAAGCTTTCTTT. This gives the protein CASSLYRATEAFF.

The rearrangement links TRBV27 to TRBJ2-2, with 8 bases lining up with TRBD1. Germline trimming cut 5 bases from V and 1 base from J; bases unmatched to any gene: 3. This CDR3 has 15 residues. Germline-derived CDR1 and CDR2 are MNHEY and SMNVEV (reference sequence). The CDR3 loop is CASSPGQGNTGELFF. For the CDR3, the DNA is TGTGCCAGCAGTCCCGGACAGGGGAACACCGGGGAGCTGTTTTTT.

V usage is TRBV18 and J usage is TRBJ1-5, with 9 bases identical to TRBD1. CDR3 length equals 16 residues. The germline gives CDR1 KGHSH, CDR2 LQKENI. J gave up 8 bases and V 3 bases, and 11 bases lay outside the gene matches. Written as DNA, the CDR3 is TGTGCCAGCTCACCCAACGGACAGGGGCCCTTGGAGCCCCAGCATTTT. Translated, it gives CASSPNGQGPLEPQHF.

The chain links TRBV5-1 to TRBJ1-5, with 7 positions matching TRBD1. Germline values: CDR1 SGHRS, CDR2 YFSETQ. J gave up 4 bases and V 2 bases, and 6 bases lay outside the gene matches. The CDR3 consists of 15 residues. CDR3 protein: CASSLSGTDNQPQHF. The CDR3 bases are TGCGCCAGCAGCTTATCCGGGACAGATAATCAGCCCCAGCATTTT.

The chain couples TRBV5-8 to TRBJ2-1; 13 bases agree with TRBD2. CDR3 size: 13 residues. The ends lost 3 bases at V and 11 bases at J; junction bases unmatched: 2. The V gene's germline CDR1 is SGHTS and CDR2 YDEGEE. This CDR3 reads CASSSLAGGQQFF. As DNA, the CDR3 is TGTGCCAGCAGCTCACTAGCGGGAGGGCAGCAGTTCTTC.

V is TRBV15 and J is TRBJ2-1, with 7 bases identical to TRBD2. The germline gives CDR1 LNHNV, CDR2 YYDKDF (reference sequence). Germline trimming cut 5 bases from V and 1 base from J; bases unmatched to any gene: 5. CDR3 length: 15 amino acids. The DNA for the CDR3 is TGTGCCACCAGCGGTGGGAGGGCGTCCTACAATGAGCAGTTCTTC. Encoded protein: CATSGGRASYNEQFF.